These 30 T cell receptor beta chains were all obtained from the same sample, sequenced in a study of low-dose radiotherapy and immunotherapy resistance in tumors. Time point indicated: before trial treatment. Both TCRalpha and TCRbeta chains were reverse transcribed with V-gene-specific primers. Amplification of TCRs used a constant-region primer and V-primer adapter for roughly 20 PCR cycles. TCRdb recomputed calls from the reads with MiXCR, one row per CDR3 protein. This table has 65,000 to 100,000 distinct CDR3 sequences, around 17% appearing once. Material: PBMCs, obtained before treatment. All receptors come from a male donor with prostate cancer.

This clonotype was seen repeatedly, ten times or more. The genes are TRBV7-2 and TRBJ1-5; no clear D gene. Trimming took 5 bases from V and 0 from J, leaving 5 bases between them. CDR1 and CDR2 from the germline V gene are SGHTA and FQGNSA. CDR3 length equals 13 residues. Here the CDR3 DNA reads TGTGCCAGCAGCCCGTATAGCAATCAGCCCCAGCATTTT. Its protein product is CASSPYSNQPQHF.

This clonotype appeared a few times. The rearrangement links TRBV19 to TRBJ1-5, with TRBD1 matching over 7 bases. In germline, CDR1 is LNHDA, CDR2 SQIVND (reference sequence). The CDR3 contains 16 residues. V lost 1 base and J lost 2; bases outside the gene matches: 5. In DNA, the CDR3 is TGTGCCAGTAGTATAGGAGGGGGCGAAGGCAATCAGCCCCAGCATTTT. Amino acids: CASSIGGGEGNQPQHF.

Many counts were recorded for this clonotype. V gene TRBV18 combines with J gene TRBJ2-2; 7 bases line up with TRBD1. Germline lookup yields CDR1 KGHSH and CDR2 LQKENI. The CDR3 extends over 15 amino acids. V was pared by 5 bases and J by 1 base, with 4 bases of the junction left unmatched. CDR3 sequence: CASSFWTGNTGELFF. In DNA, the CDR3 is TGTGCCAGCTCATTCTGGACAGGGAACACCGGGGAGCTGTTTTTT.

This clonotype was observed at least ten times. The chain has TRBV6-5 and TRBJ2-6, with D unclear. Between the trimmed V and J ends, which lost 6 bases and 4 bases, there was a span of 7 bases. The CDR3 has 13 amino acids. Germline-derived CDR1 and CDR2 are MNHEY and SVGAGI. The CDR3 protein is CASSLLGANVLTF. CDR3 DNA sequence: TGTGCCAGCAGCCTCCTCGGGGCCAACGTCCTGACTTTC.

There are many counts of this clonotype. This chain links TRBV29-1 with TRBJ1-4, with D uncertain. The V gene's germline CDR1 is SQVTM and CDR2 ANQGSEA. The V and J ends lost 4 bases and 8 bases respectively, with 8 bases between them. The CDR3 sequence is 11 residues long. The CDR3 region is CSVVSGEKLFF. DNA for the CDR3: TGCAGCGTTGTGAGTGGGGAAAAACTGTTTTTT.

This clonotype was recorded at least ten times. CDR3 residues: CASSVFSGGASNEQFF. The DNA of the CDR3 is TGTGCCAGCAGCGTCTTTAGCGGGGGGGCCTCGAATGAGCAGTTCTTC. This chain uses TRBV9 with TRBJ2-1; TRBD2 matches at 11 bases. Trimming removed 2 bases from V and 7 bases from J; junction bases left unmatched: 8. This CDR3 comprises 16 residues. CDR1 SGDLS and CDR2 YYNGEE come from the germline V gene.

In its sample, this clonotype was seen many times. CDR3 in amino acids: CASSYSPGGTDTQYF. The CDR3 bases are TGTGCCAGCAGTTACTCCCCCGGGGGCACAGATACGCAGTATTTT. The chain is built from TRBV6-5 and TRBJ2-3, with D perhaps TRBD2 (5 bases). The V gene's germline CDR1 is MNHEY and CDR2 SVGAGI. V lost 0 bases and J 1 base, leaving 8 bases between the germline ends. The CDR3 totals 15 residues.

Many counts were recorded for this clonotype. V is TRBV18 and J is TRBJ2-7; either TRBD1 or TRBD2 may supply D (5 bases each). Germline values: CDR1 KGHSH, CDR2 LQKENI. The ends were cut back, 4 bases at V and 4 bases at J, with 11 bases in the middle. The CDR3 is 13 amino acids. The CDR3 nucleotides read TGTGCCAGCTCACTGGGGGTGAAGTACGAGCAGTACTTC. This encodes CASSLGVKYEQYF.

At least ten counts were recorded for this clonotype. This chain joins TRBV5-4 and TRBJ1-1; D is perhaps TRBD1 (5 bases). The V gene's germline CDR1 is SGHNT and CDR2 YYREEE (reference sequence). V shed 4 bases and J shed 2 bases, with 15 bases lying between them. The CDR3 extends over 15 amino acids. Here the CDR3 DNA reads TGTGCCAGCAGCCCATCGGGGACTATTAACACTGAAGCTTTCTTT. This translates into CASSPSGTINTEAFF.

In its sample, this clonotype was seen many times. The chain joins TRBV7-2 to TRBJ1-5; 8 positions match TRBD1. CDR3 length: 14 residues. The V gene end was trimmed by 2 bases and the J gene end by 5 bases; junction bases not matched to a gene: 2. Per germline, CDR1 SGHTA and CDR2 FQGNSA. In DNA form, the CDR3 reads TGTGCCAGCAGCTTACCAGGGGGCTATCAGCCCCAGCATTTT. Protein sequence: CASSLPGGYQPQHF. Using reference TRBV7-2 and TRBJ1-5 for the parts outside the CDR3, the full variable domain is GAGVSQSPSNKVTEKGKDVELRCDPISGHTALYWYRQSLGQGLEFLIYFQGNSAPDKSGLPSDRFSAERTGGSVSTLTIQRTQQEDSAVYLCASSLPGGYQPQHFGDGTRLSIL.

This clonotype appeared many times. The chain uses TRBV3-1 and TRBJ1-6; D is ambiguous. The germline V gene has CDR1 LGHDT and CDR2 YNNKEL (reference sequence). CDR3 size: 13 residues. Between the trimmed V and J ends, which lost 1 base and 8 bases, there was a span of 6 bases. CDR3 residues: CASSQGPHSPLHF. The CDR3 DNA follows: TGTGCCAGCAGCCAAGGGCCCCATTCACCCCTCCACTTT.

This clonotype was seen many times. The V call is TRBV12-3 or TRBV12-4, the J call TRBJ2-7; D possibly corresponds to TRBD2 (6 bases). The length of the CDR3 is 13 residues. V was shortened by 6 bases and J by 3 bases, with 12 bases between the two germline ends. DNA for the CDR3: TGTGCCAGCAGCCGCGGGGAGGACTACGAGCAGTACTTC. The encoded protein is CASSRGEDYEQYF.

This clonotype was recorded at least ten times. CDR3 region: CASSLTSGQGAAEQYF. The CDR3, as DNA: TGCGCCAGCAGCTTGACTTCGGGACAGGGGGCGGCCGAGCAGTACTTC. V is TRBV5-1 and J is TRBJ2-7; 12 positions agree with TRBD1. Germline CDR1 SGHRS, CDR2 YFSETQ. CDR3 length equals 16 residues. Germline trimming cut 1 base from V and 6 bases from J; bases unmatched to any gene: 8.

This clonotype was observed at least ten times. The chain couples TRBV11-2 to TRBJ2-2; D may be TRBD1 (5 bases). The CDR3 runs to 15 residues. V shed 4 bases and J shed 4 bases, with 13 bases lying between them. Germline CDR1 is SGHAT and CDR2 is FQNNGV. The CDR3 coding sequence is TGTGCCAGCAGCTCCCCTTTTGGGGCCACCGGGGAGCTGTTTTTT. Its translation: CASSSPFGATGELFF. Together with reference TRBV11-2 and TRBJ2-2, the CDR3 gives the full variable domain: EAGVAQSPRYKIIEKRQSVAFWCNPISGHATLYWYQQILGQGPKLLIQFQNNGVVDDSQLPKDRFSAERLKGVDSTLKIQPAKLEDSAVYLCASSSPFGATGELFFGEGSRLTVL.

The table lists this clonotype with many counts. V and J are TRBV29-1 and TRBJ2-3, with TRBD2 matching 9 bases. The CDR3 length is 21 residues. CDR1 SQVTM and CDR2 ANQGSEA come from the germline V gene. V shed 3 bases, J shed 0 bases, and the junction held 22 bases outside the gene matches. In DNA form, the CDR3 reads TGCAGCGTTGATGGGATTGGGGAGCGGGGGGCCGAATACACTAGCACAGATACGCAGTATTTT. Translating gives CSVDGIGERGAEYTSTDTQYF.

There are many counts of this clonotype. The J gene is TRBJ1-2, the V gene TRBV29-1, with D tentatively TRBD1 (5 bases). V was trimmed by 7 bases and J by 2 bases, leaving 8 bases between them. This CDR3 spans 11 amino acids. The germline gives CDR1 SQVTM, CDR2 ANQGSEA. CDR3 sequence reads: CSGGSNYGYTF. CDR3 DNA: TGCAGCGGGGGGTCCAACTATGGCTACACCTTC.

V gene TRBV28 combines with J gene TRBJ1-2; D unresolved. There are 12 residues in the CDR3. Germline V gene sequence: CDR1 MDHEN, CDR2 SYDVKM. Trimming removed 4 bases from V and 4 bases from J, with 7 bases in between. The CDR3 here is CASSSNLYGYTF. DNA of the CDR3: TGTGCCAGCAGTTCCAATCTCTATGGCTACACCTTC.

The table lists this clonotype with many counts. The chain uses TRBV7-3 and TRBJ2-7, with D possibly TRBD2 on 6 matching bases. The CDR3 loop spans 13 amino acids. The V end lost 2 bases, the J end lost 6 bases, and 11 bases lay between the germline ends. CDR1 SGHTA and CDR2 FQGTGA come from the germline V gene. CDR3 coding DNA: TGTGCCAGCAGCTTATCCAACGGGGGCGAGCAGTACTTC. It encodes CASSLSNGGEQYF. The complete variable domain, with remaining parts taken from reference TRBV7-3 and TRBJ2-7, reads GAGVSQTPSNKVTEKGKYVELRCDPISGHTALYWYRQSLGQGPEFLIYFQGTGAADDSGLPNDRFFAVRPEGSVSTLKIQRTERGDSAVYLCASSLSNGGEQYFGPGTRLTVT.

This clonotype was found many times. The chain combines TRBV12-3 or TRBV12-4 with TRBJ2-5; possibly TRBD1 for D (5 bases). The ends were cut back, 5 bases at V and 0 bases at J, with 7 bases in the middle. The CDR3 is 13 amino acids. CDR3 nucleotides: TGTGCCAGCAGTAGGGGCCACCAAGAGACCCAGTACTTC. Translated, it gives CASSRGHQETQYF.

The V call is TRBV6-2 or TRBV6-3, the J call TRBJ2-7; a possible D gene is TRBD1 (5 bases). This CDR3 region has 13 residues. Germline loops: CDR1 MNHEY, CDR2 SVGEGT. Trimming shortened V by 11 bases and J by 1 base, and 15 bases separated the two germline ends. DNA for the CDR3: TGTGCCGGCGCGGACAAGTCATCCTACGAGCAGTACTTC. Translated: CAGADKSSYEQYF.

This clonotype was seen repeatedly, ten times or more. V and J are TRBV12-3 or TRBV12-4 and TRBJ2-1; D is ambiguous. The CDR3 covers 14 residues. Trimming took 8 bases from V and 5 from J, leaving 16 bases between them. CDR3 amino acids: CASRYPAPNNEQFF. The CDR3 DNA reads TGTGCCAGCCGCTACCCCGCCCCCAACAATGAGCAGTTCTTC.

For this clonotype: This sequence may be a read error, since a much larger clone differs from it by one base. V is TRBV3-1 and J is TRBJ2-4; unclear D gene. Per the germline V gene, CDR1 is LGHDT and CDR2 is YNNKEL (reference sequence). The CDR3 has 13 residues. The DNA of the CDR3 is TGTACCAGCTCCCATGGCACACAAAACATTCAGTACTTC. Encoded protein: CTSSHGTQNIQYF.

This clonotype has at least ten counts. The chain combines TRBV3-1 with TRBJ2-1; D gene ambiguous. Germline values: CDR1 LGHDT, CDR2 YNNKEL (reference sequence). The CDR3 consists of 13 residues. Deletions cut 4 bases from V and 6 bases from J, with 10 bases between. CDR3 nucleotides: TGTGCCAGCAGCCCCTTGGCAGCCAATGAGCAGTTCTTC. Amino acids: CASSPLAANEQFF.

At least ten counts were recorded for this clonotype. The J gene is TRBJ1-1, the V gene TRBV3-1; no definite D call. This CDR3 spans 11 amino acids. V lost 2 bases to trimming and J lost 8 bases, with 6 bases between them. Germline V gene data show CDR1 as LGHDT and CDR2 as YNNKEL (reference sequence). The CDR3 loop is CASSQRTEAFF. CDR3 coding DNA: TGTGCCAGCAGCCAACGTACGGAAGCTTTCTTT.

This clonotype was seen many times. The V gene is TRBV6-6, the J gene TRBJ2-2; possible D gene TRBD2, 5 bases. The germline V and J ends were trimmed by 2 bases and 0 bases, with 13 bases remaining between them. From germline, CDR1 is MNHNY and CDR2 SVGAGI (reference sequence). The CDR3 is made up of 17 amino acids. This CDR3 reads CASSYATGYANTGELFF. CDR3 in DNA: TGTGCCAGCAGTTACGCCACGGGGTACGCGAACACCGGGGAGCTGTTTTTT.

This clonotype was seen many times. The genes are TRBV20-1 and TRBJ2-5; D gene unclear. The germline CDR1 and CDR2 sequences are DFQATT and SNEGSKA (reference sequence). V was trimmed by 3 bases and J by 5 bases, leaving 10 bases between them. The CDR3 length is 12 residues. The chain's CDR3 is CSASVRRETQYF. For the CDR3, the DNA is TGCAGTGCTAGTGTGCGACGGGAGACCCAGTACTTC.

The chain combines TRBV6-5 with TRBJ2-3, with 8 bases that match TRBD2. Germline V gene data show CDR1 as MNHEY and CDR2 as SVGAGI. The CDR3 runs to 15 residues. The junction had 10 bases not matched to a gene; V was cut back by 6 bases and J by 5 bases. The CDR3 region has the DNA TGTGCCAGCAGAGGGAGCGGGGGTTTGGAAGATACGCAGTATTTT. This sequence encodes CASRGSGGLEDTQYF.

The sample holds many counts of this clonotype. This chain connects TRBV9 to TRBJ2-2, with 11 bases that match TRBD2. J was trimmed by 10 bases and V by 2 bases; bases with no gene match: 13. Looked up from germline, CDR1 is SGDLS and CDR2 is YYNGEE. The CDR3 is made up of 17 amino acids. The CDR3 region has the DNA TGTGCCAGCAGCGTTGATTCTTCCGGGACTAGCGGCGAGGAGCTGTTTTTT. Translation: CASSVDSSGTSGEELFF.

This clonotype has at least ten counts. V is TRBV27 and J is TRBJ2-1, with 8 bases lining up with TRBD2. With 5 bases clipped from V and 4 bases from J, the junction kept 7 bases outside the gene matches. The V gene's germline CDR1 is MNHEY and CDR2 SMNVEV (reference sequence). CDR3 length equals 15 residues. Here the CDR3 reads CASSLTSVHYNEQFF. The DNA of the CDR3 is TGTGCCAGCAGTCTGACTAGCGTACATTACAATGAGCAGTTCTTC.

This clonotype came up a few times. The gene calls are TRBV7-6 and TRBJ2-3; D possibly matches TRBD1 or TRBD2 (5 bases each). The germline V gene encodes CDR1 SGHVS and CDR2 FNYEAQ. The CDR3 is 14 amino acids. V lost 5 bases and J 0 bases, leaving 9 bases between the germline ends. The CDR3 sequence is CASSRGVSTDTQYF. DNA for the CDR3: TGTGCCAGCAGCCGGGGCGTTAGCACAGATACGCAGTATTTT.